Sequencing of this TCR beta chain was carried out in a study of metastatic and nonmetastatic thyroid tumors. Background on the study: From malignant and benign thyroid patients, repertoires in blood and in tumor or nodule tissue were compared. Findings of the study overall: Reports indicated that malignant thyroid tumors showed significantly higher TCR beta diversity than benign nodules did, in blood and tumor.

From the PCR reads, TCRdb re-called clones with MiXCR. Of under 55,000 clones in the sample, approximately 15% were seen once. Patients had received no treatment of any kind before thyroid surgery. In this sample, this clone turned up many times. Its antigen remains unidentified. The CDR3 runs to 14 residues. Germline V gene sequence: CDR1 SGHNT, CDR2 YYREEE (reference sequence). The V segment lost 4 bases and the J segment 14 bases; nucleotides outside the gene matches: 12. The source material was blood. The source is a female donor with papillary thyroid cancer or a benign thyroid nodule (not recorded which). Some clones in this sample may be carry-over from other donors' samples. The J gene is TRBJ1-6, the V gene TRBV5-4; 7 positions agree with TRBD1. CDR3 in amino acids: CASSMGTEPPALHF. In DNA, the CDR3 is TGTGCCAGCAGCATGGGGACAGAACCGCCAGCCCTCCACTTT.